This is a list of T cell receptor beta chains from one sample in a study of CD4+ T cells in melanoma. TCRdb keeps only in-frame clones here, not all; method: immunoSEQ multiplex PCR. The data hold over 10,000 clones, with 65% to 80% observed a single time. The sequencing input was cells from a culture (not recorded whether cultured in vitro). The receptors stem from a human donor with melanoma. Both conserved end residues are part of each CDR3. The D gene is left open where the match is weak. Rows give clone size only sometimes, using once, few, many, or a class for an expanded clone.

TRBJ1-6,.,TRBV18,few,CASSPQGRPGLSPLHF,TGTGCCAGCTCACCACAAGGTCGTCCAGGGCTTTCACCCCTCCACTTT
TRBJ1-5,.,TRBV2,.,CASSPMFSNQPQHF,TGTGCCAGCAGCCCCATGTTTAGCAATCAGCCCCAGCATTTT
TRBJ2-5,.,TRBV6-1,.,CASAAGNGETQYF,TGTGCCAGCGCGGCAGGGAATGGTGAGACCCAGTACTTC
TRBJ2-5,.,TRBV30,.,CAWSVRDIWVQETQYF,TGTGCCTGGAGTGTCAGGGACATATGGGTCCAAGAGACCCAGTACTTC
TRBJ1-3,.,TRBV7-2,few,CASTQTGGNTIYF,TGTGCCAGCACTCAGACAGGAGGAAACACCATATATTTT
TRBJ2-1,.,TRBV6-5,.,CASSYTIQRNNEQFF,TGTGCCAGCAGTTACACAATACAGAGGAACAATGAGCAGTTCTTC
TRBJ2-6,.,TRBV6-5,.,CASSYVHSGANVLTF,TGTGCCAGCAGTTATGTTCACTCTGGGGCCAACGTCCTGACTTTC
TRBJ1-2,.,TRBV6-5,.,CASSTRTGYGYTF,TGTGCCAGCAGTACCCGGACTGGCTATGGCTACACCTTC
TRBJ1-2,TRBD1,TRBV7-3,.,CASSLTLGQGGTSNYGYTF,TGTGCCAGCAGCTTAACGTTAGGACAGGGGGGCACTTCTAACTATGGCTACACCTTC
TRBJ2-3,TRBD2,TRBV15,.,CATSTGGSSSTDTQYF,TGTGCCACCAGTACCGGGGGGTCGTCTAGCACAGATACGCAGTATTTT
TRBJ2-3,.,TRBV7-9,.,CASSSSATDTQYF,TGTGCCAGCAGCTCTAGCGCTACAGATACGCAGTATTTT
TRBJ2-1,TRBD2,TRBV7-2,.,CASRRSSGGNEQFF,TGTGCCAGCCGTCGGTCTAGCGGGGGGAATGAGCAGTTCTTC
TRBJ2-5,.,TRBV18,.,CASSPYRDTETQYF,TGTGCCAGCTCACCATACCGGGACACCGAGACCCAGTACTTC
TRBJ2-3,.,TRBV5-1,.,CASGPKQGGADTQYF,TGCGCCAGCGGCCCGAAGCAGGGGGGAGCAGATACGCAGTATTTT
TRBJ2-7,.,TRBV6-5,.,CASSYQKTYEQYF,TGTGCCAGCAGTTACCAGAAGACCTACGAGCAGTACTTC
TRBJ2-2,.,TRBV5-4,once,CASRREFTGELFF,TGTGCCAGCAGGCGAGAGTTCACCGGGGAGCTGTTTTTT
TRBJ2-3,TRBD2,TRBV5-4,once,CASSFGGGLSTDTQYF,TGTGCCAGCAGCTTTGGCGGGGGGCTTAGCACAGATACGCAGTATTTT
TRBJ1-2,TRBD1,TRBV11-2,.,CASSLGILQGADGYTF,TGTGCCAGCAGCTTAGGGATCTTACAGGGGGCTGATGGCTACACCTTC
TRBJ2-7,.,TRBV6-1,.,CASNPTVAYEQYF,TGTGCCAGCAACCCGACAGTAGCCTACGAGCAGTACTTC
TRBJ2-6,.,TRBV18,.,CASSPGASGANVLTF,TGTGCCAGCTCACCAGGGGCGTCTGGGGCCAACGTCCTGACTTTC
TRBJ1-1,.,TRBV6-6,.,CASSYGPFDTEAFF,TGTGCCAGCAGTTACGGCCCATTCGACACTGAAGCTTTCTTT
TRBJ2-5,.,TRBV5-1,few,CASSSGVGQQETQYF,TGCGCCAGCAGCTCGGGGGTCGGACAGCAAGAGACCCAGTACTTC
TRBJ2-7,TRBD1,TRBV7-2,few,CASSNRDRGREQYF,TGTGCCAGCAGCAACCGGGACAGGGGACGCGAGCAGTACTTC
TRBJ1-3,.,TRBV5-1,.,CASSLQGAGNTIYF,TGCGCCAGCAGCTTGCAAGGGGCTGGAAACACCATATATTTT
TRBJ1-6,.,TRBV5-5,few,CASSLTGTSPLHF,TGTGCCAGCAGCTTGACAGGGACCTCACCCCTCCACTTT
TRBJ2-5,.,TRBV19,.,CASSPRTEETQYF,TGTGCCAGTAGTCCTCGGACAGAAGAGACCCAGTACTTC
TRBJ2-5,TRBD2,TRBV5-1,.,CASTRGTSQNQETQYF,TGCGCCAGCACCCGGGGGACTAGCCAGAACCAAGAGACCCAGTACTTC
TRBJ2-3,.,TRBV19,.,CASGLRFRADTQYF,TGTGCCAGTGGACTCAGGTTTAGAGCAGATACGCAGTATTTT
TRBJ1-3,.,TRBV5-5,.,CASSLVLSGNTIYF,TGTGCCAGCAGCTTGGTCCTCTCTGGAAACACCATATATTTT
TRBJ1-2,.,TRBV6-6,.,CASSFDGTYGYTF,TGTGCCAGCAGTTTCGACGGAACCTATGGCTACACCTTC
TRBJ2-7,TRBD1,TRBV15,.,CATSRGQGASYEQYF,TGTGCCACCAGCAGAGGACAGGGGGCATCCTACGAGCAGTACTTC
TRBJ1-6,.,TRBV5-1,.,CASSLRSDNSPLHF,TGCGCCAGCAGCTTGCGCAGTGATAATTCACCCCTCCACTTT
TRBJ2-3,TRBD1,TRBV5-1,.,CASSYFGGSRGPNTQYF,TGCGCCAGCAGCTATTTTGGGGGCTCTAGGGGGCCCAATACGCAGTATTTT
TRBJ1-1,.,TRBV7-8,.,CASSSRNRERTEAFF,TGTGCCAGCAGCTCGAGGAACAGGGAAAGGACTGAAGCTTTCTTT
TRBJ1-2,.,TRBV19,few,CASSMWDPRNLYYGYTF,TGTGCCAGTAGTATGTGGGACCCGCGAAACCTATACTATGGCTACACCTTC
TRBJ2-2,TRBD2,TRBV2,.,CASSLYSGGFEGELFF,TGTGCCAGCAGTCTTTATAGCGGGGGTTTCGAGGGGGAGCTGTTTTTT
TRBJ2-7,.,TRBV5-1,.,CASSLVIGIGEQYF,TGCGCCAGCAGCTTGGTAATCGGGATAGGCGAGCAGTACTTC
TRBJ2-1,.,TRBV29-1,.,CSANEGSSAEFF,TGCAGTGCTAATGAAGGCTCAAGTGCCGAGTTCTTC
TRBJ1-1,.,TRBV6-1,few,CASKLAGWQFEAFF,TGTGCCAGCAAATTAGCAGGGTGGCAATTTGAAGCTTTCTTT
TRBJ2-5,TRBD2,TRBV7-6,.,CASSSTTAGLAETQYF,TGTGCCAGCAGCTCAACCACCGCGGGACTAGCGGAGACCCAGTACTTC
TRBJ1-5,.,TRBV6-5,few,CASSPREGGNQPQHF,TGTGCCAGCAGCCCTCGGGAGGGCGGTAATCAGCCCCAGCATTTT
TRBJ1-5,.,TRBV5-4,.,CASSFEGNQPQHF,TGTGCCAGCAGCTTCGAGGGCAATCAGCCCCAGCATTTT